This T cell receptor (beta chain) is from a study of blood T cell repertoires in COVID-19. Overall study context: Acute-phase and convalescent COVID-19 samples originated in the United States, Italy and Spain. The cDNA or gDNA used as material had been derived from T cells, B-cell-depleted T cells, or PBMCs.

J was trimmed by 4 bases and V by 6 bases; bases with no gene match: 6. CDR3 length: 15 residues. The germline CDR1 and CDR2 sequences are MNHEY and SVGAGI. As handled by the study authors: By means of reference gene primer amplification, nucleated cell counts were estimated. Produced via immunoSEQ multiplex PCR; TCRdb's table is partial and in-frame only. The V and J calls and clone size come from that table; D and trimming were worked out from the DNA. This sample has about 45,000 clones, with 83% found just once. The source is a man at least 80 years old in a cohort sampled during active COVID-19. Sequencing used peripheral blood. The chain uses TRBV6-5 and TRBJ2-3; 11 bases align to TRBD1. The CDR3 reads CASRKGQGASDTQYF. CDR3 DNA sequence: TGTGCCAGCAGGAAAGGACAGGGGGCCTCAGATACGCAGTATTTT.